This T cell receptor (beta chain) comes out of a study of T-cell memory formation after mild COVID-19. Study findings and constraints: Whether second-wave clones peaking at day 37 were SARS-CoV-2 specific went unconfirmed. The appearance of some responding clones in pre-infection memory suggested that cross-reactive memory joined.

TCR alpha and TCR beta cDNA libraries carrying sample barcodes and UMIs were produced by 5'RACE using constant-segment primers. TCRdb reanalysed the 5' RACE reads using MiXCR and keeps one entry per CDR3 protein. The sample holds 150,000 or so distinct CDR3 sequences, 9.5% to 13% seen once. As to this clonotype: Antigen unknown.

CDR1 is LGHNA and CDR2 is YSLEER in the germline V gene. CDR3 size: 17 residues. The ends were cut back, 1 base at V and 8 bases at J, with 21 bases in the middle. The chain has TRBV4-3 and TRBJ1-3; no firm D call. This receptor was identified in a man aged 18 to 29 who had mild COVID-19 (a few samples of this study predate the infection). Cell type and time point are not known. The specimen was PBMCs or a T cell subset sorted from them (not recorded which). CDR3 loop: CASSQASAPGEGYTIYF. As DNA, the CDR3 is TGCGCCAGCAGCCAAGCCTCTGCTCCCGGGGAGGGCTACACCATATATTTT.